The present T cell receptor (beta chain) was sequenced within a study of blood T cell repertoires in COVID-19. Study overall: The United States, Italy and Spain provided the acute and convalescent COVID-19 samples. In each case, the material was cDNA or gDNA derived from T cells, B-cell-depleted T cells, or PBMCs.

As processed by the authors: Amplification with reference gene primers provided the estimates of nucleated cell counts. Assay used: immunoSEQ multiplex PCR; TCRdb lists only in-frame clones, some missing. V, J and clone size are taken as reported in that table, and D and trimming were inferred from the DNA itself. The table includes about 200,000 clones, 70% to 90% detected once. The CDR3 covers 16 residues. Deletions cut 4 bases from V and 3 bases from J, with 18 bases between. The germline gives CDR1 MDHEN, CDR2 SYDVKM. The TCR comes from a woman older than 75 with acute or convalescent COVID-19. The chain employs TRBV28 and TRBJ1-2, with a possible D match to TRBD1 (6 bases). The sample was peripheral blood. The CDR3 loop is CASSSTGNPEDYGYTF. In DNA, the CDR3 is TGTGCCAGCAGTTCTACAGGGAATCCTGAGGACTATGGCTACACCTTC.